This T cell receptor beta chain came from a study of CD8 T cells in Susac syndrome. Germline-derived CDR1 and CDR2 are LGHDT and YNNKEL (reference sequence). This CDR3 has 16 amino acids. V lost 2 bases and J lost 4; bases outside the gene matches: 6. When the RNA was reverse transcribed, random hexamers were used with an input of roughly 0.45 to 1 ug. Via MiXCR, TCRdb re-called the immunoSEQ multiplex PCR reads, giving one row per CDR3 protein. The table has approximately 180,000 distinct CDR3 sequences, over 90% seen once; the top ten hold 0.099%. Sequenced material: CD4+ T cells from PBMCs. This TCR was sampled from a human donor with Susac syndrome. V and J are TRBV3-1 and TRBJ2-7, with 12 bases matching TRBD2. This CDR3 is CASSQSGLAGPYEQYF. CDR3 nucleotide sequence: TGTGCCAGCAGCCAAAGCGGACTAGCGGGGCCTTACGAGCAGTACTTC.